Included here is one T cell receptor (beta chain) sequence, with context. This entry is derived from a study of blood T cells in healthy people across ages. Per-sample yields of isolated PBMCs were at least 6 million. This CDR3 is built from 18 residues. Germline V gene sequence: CDR1 MNHNS, CDR2 SASEGT. Trimming removed 7 bases from V and 3 bases from J, with 25 bases in between. Then a second PCR, running roughly 7 to 11 cycles, was carried out with a sample-barcoded 5' primer and a J-beta primer mix. TCRdb reprocessed the 5' RACE reads via MiXCR and lists one record per CDR3 protein. The sample holds approximately 1.5 million distinct CDR3 sequences, about 45% seen once.

This clonotype was sampled from a woman aged 18 to 35 in good health. The chain employs TRBV6-1 and TRBJ2-4, with a tentative D call TRBD2 (6 bases). The material sequenced was blood. The DNA of the CDR3 is TGTGCCAGCAAACCCTCTCGGAGGGGCTTAGCGGACAAAAACATTCAGTACTTC. The encoded protein is CASKPSRRGLADKNIQYF.